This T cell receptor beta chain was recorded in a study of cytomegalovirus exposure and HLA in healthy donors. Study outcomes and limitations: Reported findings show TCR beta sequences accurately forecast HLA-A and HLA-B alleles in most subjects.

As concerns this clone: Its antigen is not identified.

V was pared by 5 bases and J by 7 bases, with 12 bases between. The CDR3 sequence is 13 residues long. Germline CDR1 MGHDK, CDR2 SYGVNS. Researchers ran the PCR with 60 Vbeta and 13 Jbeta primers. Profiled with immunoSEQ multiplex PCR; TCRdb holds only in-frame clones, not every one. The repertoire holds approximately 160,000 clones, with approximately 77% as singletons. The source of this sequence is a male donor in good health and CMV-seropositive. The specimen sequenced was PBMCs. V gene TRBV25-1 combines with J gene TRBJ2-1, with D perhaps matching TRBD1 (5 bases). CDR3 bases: TGTGCCAGCAGTACCCACAGGCCAAATGAGCAGTTCTTC. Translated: CASSTHRPNEQFF. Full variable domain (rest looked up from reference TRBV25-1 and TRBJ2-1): EADIYQTPRYLVIGTGKKITLECSQTMGHDKMYWYQQDPGMELHLIHYSYGVNSTEKGDLSSESTVSRIRTEHFPLTLESARPSHTSQYLCASSTHRPNEQFFGPGTRLTVL.